Listed below are T cell receptor beta chains from one sample, sequenced in a study of T cell responses to AZD1222 COVID-19 vaccine. Assay: immunoSEQ multiplex PCR; the TCRdb copy retains only in-frame clones and omits some. The data show around 140,000 clones, roughly 88% seen once. The sample in question was peripheral blood, obtained on day 0 of AZD1222 vaccination. These receptor sequences come from an adult in good health. Each CDR3 is given without its conserved first and last residue. Clone size appears in some rows only: once, few, many, or a class for an expanded clone.

>NA|TRBV19|TRBJ2-3|12
ASTIAGYTDTQY
>NA|TRBV6-1|TRBJ2-7|15
ASSASNLGLGSYEQY
>NA|TRBV10-2|TRBJ1-4|11
ASSEVSGEKLF
>NA|TRBV7-8|TRBJ1-1|11
ASSSRQGTEAF
>NA|TRBV6-6|TRBJ1-2|11
ASSPDRNGGYT
>few|TRBV12-5|TRBJ2-5|13
ASGLQGQGRETQY
>NA|TRBV25-1|TRBJ1-6|14
ASSDSGTAYNSPLH
>many|TRBV2|TRBJ1-2|11
ASNIGTGHGYT
>NA|TRBV6-1|TRBJ1-4|14
ASSEAYGRVNEKLF
>once|TRBV6-5|TRBJ1-2|12
ASSRTISNYGYT
>NA|TRBV4-1|TRBJ1-5|14
ASSQEGGGNRQPQH
>NA|TRBV25-1|TRBJ2-3|12
ASNRGQTTDTQY
>NA|TRBV11-2|TRBJ1-5|12
ASSLAFKDQPQH
>NA|TRBV2|TRBJ1-3|12
ATSSFRDGNTIY
>NA|TRBV2|TRBJ1-4|11
ASSGAGSEKLF
>NA|TRBV3-1/TRBV3-2|TRBJ1-2|10
ASSLQAYGYT
>NA|TRBV19|TRBJ1-1|12
ASSTAYRNTEAF
>NA|TRBV24-1|TRBJ2-3|14
ATSDHRAASTDTQY
>NA|TRBV12-3/TRBV12-4|TRBJ1-2|11
ASSLGGGDGYT
>NA|TRBV5-8|TRBJ2-3|14
ASSFRGRLAQDTQY